This T cell receptor beta chain was retrieved from a study of beta chain features in type 1 diabetes. With 8 bases clipped from V and 4 bases from J, the junction kept 4 bases outside the gene matches. In germline, CDR1 is SQVTM, CDR2 ANQGSEA. The CDR3 is made up of 12 amino acids. Study-wide findings and caveats: At VDJ recombination sites, type 1 diabetes patients had fewer insertions and more deleted nucleotides.

In regard to this clone: Antigen unknown.

Reverse transcription of all isolated RNA meant that expressed TCRB transcripts were sequenced. Sequenced by immunoSEQ multiplex PCR; TCRdb stores in-frame clones only, minus some. The table includes 400,000 to 500,000 clones, about 15% detected once. This receptor was obtained from a man between 25 and 39 years old in good health. Sequencing was carried out using naive CD4+ T cells from blood. The chain combines TRBV29-1 with TRBJ1-2, with 10 bases aligning to TRBD1. The chain's CDR3 is CSSGQGSYGYTF. In nucleotides, the CDR3 is TGCAGCTCGGGACAGGGGAGCTATGGCTACACCTTC.